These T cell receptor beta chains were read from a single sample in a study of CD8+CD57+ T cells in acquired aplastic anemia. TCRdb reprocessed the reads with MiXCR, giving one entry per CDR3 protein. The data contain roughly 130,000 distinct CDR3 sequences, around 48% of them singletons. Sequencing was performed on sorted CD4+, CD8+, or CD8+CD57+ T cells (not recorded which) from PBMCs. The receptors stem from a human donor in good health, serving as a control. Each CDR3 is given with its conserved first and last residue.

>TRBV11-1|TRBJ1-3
CASSLQPVSGNTIYF
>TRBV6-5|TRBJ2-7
CASSYWDTYEQYF
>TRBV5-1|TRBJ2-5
CASSLDREEGTQYF
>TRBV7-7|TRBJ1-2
CASSKGKGQGYGYTF
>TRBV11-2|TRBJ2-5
CASRSTGGGEGEETQYF
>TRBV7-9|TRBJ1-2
CASSKTGPNYGYTF
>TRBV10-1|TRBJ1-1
CASSDPGTADVAFF
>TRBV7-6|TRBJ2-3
CASGLSASGGARDTQYF
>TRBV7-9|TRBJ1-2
CASSFLGGYTF
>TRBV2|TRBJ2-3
CASSDWRGDTDTQYF
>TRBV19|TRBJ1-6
CASRGRYNSPLHF
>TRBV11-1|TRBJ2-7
CASSLKREQGPLEQYF
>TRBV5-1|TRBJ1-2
CASSEPQGNYGYTF
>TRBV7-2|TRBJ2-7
CASSSASSSYEQYF
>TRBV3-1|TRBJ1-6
CASSQEGSGGPNSPLHF
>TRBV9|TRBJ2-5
CASSVEGETQYF
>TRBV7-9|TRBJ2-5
CASSPGTGQETQYF
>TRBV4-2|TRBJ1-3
CASSPYTGASGNTIYF
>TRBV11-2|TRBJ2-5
CASSLTTTQETQYF
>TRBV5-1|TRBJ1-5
CASSYLEGGQPQHF
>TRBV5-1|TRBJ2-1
CASSSRGVSYNEQFF
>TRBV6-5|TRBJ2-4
CASSYTGIGENIQYF
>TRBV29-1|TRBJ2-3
CSVGGRDTDTQYF
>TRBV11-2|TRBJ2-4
CASSLEGGGWTNLAKNIQYF
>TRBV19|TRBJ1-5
CASSPQQGVNQPQHF
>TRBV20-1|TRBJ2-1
CSSLAGGSYNEQFF
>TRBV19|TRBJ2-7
CASSVALAGGQLGEQYF
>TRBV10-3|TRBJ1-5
CAIKTDRNDQPQHF
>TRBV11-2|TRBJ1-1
CASSFSVRNTEAFF
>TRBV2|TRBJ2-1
CASTQTSGGNNEQFF
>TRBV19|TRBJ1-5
CASSIGGRSNQPQHF
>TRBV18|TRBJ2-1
CASSPGPGMGYNEQFF
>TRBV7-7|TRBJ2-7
CASSKGDRRDEQYF
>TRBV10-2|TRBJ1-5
CASGPSSNQPQHF
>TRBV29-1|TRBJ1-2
CSVENNRGHYGYTF
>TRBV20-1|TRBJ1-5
CSARNRDRANQPQHF
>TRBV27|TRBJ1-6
CASSSLISPLHF
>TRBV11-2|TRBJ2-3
CASSSPTGMGDRQYF
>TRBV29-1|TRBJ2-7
CSVLKAGYVYEQYF
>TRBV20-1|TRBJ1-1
CSARDRDRGTEAFF
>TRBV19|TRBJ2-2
CASTQPRSRGGELFF
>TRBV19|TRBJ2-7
CASSFVQGTAEQYF
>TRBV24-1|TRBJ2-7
CATSEGGHSYEQYF
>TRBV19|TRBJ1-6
CASSGGTGRISPLHF
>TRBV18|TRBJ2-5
CASSRDRQETQYF